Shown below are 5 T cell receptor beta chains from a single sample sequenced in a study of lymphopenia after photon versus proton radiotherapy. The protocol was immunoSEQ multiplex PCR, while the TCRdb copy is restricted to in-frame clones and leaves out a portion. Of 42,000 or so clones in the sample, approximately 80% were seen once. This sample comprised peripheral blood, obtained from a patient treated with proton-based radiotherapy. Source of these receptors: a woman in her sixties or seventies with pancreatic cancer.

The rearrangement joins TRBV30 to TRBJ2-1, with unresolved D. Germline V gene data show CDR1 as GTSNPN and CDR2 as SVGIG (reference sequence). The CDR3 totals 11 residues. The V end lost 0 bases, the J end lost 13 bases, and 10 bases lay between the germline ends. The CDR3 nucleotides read TGTGCCTGGAGTGTAAAAACGGCTCAGTTCTTC. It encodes CAWSVKTAQFF.

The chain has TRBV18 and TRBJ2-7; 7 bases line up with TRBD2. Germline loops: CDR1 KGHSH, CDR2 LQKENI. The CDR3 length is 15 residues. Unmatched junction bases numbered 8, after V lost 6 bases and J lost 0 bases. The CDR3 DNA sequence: TGTGCCAGCTCCGTCCAGAGCGGGACCTCCTACGAGCAGTACTTC. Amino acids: CASSVQSGTSYEQYF.

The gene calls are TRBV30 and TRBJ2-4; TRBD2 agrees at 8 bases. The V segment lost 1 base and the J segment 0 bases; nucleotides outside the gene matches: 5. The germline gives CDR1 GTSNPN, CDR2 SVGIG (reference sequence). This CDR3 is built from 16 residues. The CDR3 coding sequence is TGTGCCTGGAGTGAGACGGGAGGGGGAGCCAAAAACATTCAGTACTTC. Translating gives CAWSETGGGAKNIQYF.

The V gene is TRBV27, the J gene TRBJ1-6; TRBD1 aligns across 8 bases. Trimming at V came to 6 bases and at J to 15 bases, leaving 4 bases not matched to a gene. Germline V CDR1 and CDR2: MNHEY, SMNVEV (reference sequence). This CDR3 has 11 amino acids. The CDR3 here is CASRTGVHLHF. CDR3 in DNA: TGTGCCAGCAGGACAGGGGTTCACCTCCACTTT.

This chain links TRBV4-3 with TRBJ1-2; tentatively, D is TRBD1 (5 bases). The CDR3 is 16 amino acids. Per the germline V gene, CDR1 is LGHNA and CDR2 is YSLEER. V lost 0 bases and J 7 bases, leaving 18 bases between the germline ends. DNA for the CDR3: TGCGCCAGCAGCCAAGAAGTGGGTCAGGTGGGGGTTGGCTACACCTTC. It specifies CASSQEVGQVGVGYTF.